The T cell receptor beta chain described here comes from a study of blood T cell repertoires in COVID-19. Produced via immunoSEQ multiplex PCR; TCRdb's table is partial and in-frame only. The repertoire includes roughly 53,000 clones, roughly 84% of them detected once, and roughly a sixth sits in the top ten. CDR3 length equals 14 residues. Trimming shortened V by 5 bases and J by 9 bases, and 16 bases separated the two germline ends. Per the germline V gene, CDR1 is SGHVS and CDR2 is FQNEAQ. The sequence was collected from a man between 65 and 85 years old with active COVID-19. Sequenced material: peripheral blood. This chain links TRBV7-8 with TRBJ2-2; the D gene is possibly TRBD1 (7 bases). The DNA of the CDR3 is TGTGCCAGCAGCGCAAATCAGGGGGGCCGGGAGCTGTTTTTT. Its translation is CASSANQGGRELFF.